Below are 30 T cell receptor beta chains sequenced from a single sample in a study of blood T cells in healthy people across ages. A J-beta primer mix and a sample-barcoded 5' primer were used in a second PCR of about 7 to 12 cycles. From the 5' RACE reads, TCRdb called clonotypes with MiXCR, one entry per CDR3 protein. The table lists nearly 1 million distinct CDR3 sequences, roughly 51% of them singletons, with over 20% in the top ten. The specimen was blood. Source of these receptors: a woman in her sixties in good health.

The gene calls are TRBV27 and TRBJ2-4; D perhaps matches TRBD2 (5 bases). The tail of the sequence fits TRBJ2-5 better, so the J call may be wrong. The germline gives CDR1 MNHEY, CDR2 SMNVEV (reference sequence). This CDR3 spans 14 amino acids. The CDR3 sequence: CASSLLPGLGTQYF. The CDR3, as DNA: TGTGCCAGCAGTTTACTCCCGGGATTAGGGACCCAGTACTTC.

This sequence joins TRBV2 and TRBJ1-4, with TRBD1 identical over 9 bases. Trimming took 5 bases from V and 5 from J; bases not matched to a gene: 12. The length of the CDR3 is 17 residues. Germline CDR1 reads SNHLY; CDR2 reads FYNNEI. The CDR3 protein is CASSRLEATGGNEKLFF. CDR3 in DNA: TGTGCCAGCAGTCGTTTAGAGGCTACAGGGGGCAATGAAAAACTGTTTTTT.

This clonotype has more than one count but fewer than ten. The chain links TRBV20-1 to TRBJ2-1; possibly TRBD2 for D (6 bases). Germline assignment: CDR1 DFQATT and CDR2 SNEGSKA (reference sequence). V was cut by 3 bases and J by 5 bases, with 17 bases left in between. The length of the CDR3 is 15 residues. The CDR3 reads CSARGFGSPHNEQFF. As DNA, the CDR3 is TGCAGTGCTAGGGGATTCGGGAGTCCCCACAATGAGCAGTTCTTC.

V usage is TRBV5-5 and J usage is TRBJ2-1; D perhaps matches TRBD2 (6 bases). The germline V gene has CDR1 SGHKS and CDR2 YYEKEE (reference sequence). This CDR3 region has 14 residues. Trimming stripped 0 bases from V and 6 bases from J, with 10 bases between. CDR3 DNA: TGTGCCAGCAGCTTGGAAGTGGGACTCAATGAGCAGTTCTTC. Protein: CASSLEVGLNEQFF. Full variable domain (outside the CDR3, taken from reference TRBV5-5 and TRBJ2-1): DAGVTQSPTHLIKTRGQQVTLRCSPISGHKSVSWYQQVLGQGPQFIFQYYEKEERGRGNFPDRFSARQFPNYSSELNVNALLLGDSALYLCASSLEVGLNEQFFGPGTRLTVL.

The chain couples TRBV5-1 to TRBJ2-7, with a possible D match to TRBD2 (6 bases). The CDR3 has 14 residues. V lost 4 bases and J 3 bases, leaving 14 bases between the germline ends. Looked up from germline, CDR1 is SGHRS and CDR2 is YFSETQ. The CDR3 here is CASSTATTSYEQYF. The CDR3 nucleotides read TGCGCCAGCAGCACGGCCACGACTAGCTACGAGCAGTACTTC.

The rearrangement joins TRBV3-1 to TRBJ2-7, with 8 positions matching TRBD2. The end of the DNA is better explained by TRBJ2-5, so the J call may be wrong. Germline CDR1 and CDR2: LGHDT and YNNKEL (reference sequence). The CDR3 length is 17 residues. The CDR3 region is CASSQDLRGLATETQYF. The CDR3 DNA follows: TGTGCCAGCAGCCAAGATCTTCGTGGACTAGCAACGGAGACCCAGTACTTC.

A few counts support this clonotype. The genes are TRBV11-2 and TRBJ1-2, with unresolved D. The V gene's germline CDR1 is SGHAT and CDR2 FQNNGV. V was pared by 2 bases and J by 5 bases, with 15 bases between. The CDR3 has 15 residues. CDR3 DNA: TGTGCCAGCAGCTTAACCCCAGCTGGGGAATATGGCTACACCTTC. This translates into CASSLTPAGEYGYTF.

The gene calls are TRBV12-3 or TRBV12-4 and TRBJ2-3, with 7 nucleotides matching TRBD2. J gave up 6 bases and V 6 bases, and 6 bases lay outside the gene matches. The CDR3 has 13 amino acids. CDR3 sequence: CASRPPGGDTQYF. The CDR3 DNA follows: TGTGCCAGCAGGCCCCCCGGGGGGGATACGCAGTATTTT.

Details on this clonotype: The junction does not match germline at one end; this may be a read error. The J gene is TRBJ2-2, the V gene TRBV20-1, with D perhaps TRBD2 (5 bases). The germline V gene has CDR1 DFQATT and CDR2 SNEGSKA (reference sequence). The CDR3 sequence is 13 residues long. The CDR3 here is CSPRQLNTGELFF. The DNA for the CDR3 is TGCAGCCCGAGGCAACTGAACACCGGGGAGTTGTTTTTT.

This clonotype came up once. This sequence joins TRBV9 and TRBJ1-6, with D possibly matching TRBD1 (5 bases). Germline assignment: CDR1 SGDLS and CDR2 YYNGEE. This CDR3 has 14 residues. The germline V and J ends were trimmed by 0 bases and 6 bases, with 7 bases remaining between them. CDR3 bases: TGTGCCAGCAGCGTAGGCAGGGTTAATTCACCCCTCCACTTT. This encodes CASSVGRVNSPLHF.

The chain employs TRBV20-1 and TRBJ2-1; TRBD2 matches at 14 bases. The CDR3 consists of 16 residues. Per the germline V gene, CDR1 is DFQATT and CDR2 is SNEGSKA (reference sequence). V shed 6 bases, J shed 5 bases, and the junction held 9 bases outside the gene matches. The CDR3 DNA reads as TGCAGTGCAACCGGGACTAGCGGGAGCCGTAACAATGAGCAGTTCTTC. Translation gives CSATGTSGSRNNEQFF.

Comments on this clonotype: The junction does not match germline at one end; this may be a read error. The chain uses TRBV5-1 and TRBJ2-7; TRBD1 matches 8 bases. Germline values: CDR1 SGHRS, CDR2 YFSETQ. This CDR3 comprises 12 residues. The CDR3 DNA reads as TGTGCCAGCAGGGGGCTAGGCTACGAGCAGTACTTC. Its protein is CASRGLGYEQYF.

This clonotype occurred a few times. The chain links TRBV20-1 to TRBJ2-3; TRBD1 matches at 9 bases. This CDR3 has 15 residues. Trimming took 4 bases from V and 2 from J; bases not matched to a gene: 7. Germline CDR1 reads DFQATT; CDR2 reads SNEGSKA (reference sequence). CDR3 bases: TGCAGTGCTACGCCGGGGGACAGGGTCACAGATACGCAGTATTTT. Translation gives CSATPGDRVTDTQYF.

In nucleotides, the CDR3 is TGTGCCAGCAACCGAGGAGAGGGTGCGACCCAGTACTTC. It encodes CASNRGEGATQYF. The V call is TRBV3-1, the J call TRBJ2-7, with a possible D match to TRBD2 (5 bases). The J call may be mistaken, given a closer DNA end match to TRBJ2-5. In germline, CDR1 is LGHDT, CDR2 YNNKEL (reference sequence). CDR3 size: 13 residues.

The chain employs TRBV6-6 and TRBJ2-5, with a weak D call TRBD1 (5 bases). V lost 2 bases to trimming and J lost 2 bases, with 18 bases between them. The CDR3 has 17 amino acids. The germline V gene encodes CDR1 MNHNY and CDR2 SVGAGI (reference sequence). CDR3 in DNA: TGTGCCAGCAGTTACCGAGGTTCAGGGTTAGGGCAAGAGACCCAGTACTTC. Protein: CASSYRGSGLGQETQYF.

This clonotype appeared a few times. The chain combines TRBV7-2 with TRBJ2-7; TRBD1 aligns across 9 bases. V lost 5 bases, J lost 1 base, and 9 bases stayed unmatched. This CDR3 is built from 16 residues. Germline assignment: CDR1 SGHTA and CDR2 FQGNSA. The CDR3 sequence is CASSRRSGQGSYEQYF. The CDR3 region has the DNA TGTGCCAGCAGCCGACGGTCGGGACAGGGATCCTACGAGCAGTACTTC.

The chain couples TRBV7-2 to TRBJ2-3; D is possibly TRBD1 (5 bases). The CDR3 is 15 amino acids. Trimming took off 1 base at V and 6 bases at J, with 14 bases between the two ends. From germline, CDR1 is SGHTA and CDR2 FQGNSA. The CDR3 spells CASSLGGLRQDTQYF. As DNA, the CDR3 is TGTGCCAGCAGCTTAGGTGGGCTCCGACAGGATACGCAGTATTTT.

This sequence joins TRBV4-2 and TRBJ2-1, with no clear D. The J call may be wrong; the DNA end is better matched by TRBJ2-7. Germline V gene data show CDR1 as LGHNA and CDR2 as YNFKEQ. CDR3 length equals 15 residues. CDR3 sequence: CASSPSVSSYNEQYF. The CDR3 DNA reads as TGTGCCAGCAGCCCCAGCGTAAGCTCCTACAATGAGCAGTACTTC.

The chain combines TRBV12-3 or TRBV12-4 with TRBJ2-4, with TRBD1 as a possible D gene (6 bases). Trimming shortened V by 5 bases and J by 2 bases, and 19 bases separated the two germline ends. This CDR3 is built from 17 residues. In DNA, the CDR3 is TGTGCCAGCAGTACCACCCGGTGGGGGCCCACCAAAAACATTCAGTACTTC. Amino acids: CASSTTRWGPTKNIQYF.

V gene TRBV29-1 combines with J gene TRBJ2-1, with unresolved D. CDR1 and CDR2 (germline): SQVTM, ANQGSEA. The CDR3 extends over 11 amino acids. With 6 bases removed from V and 6 bases from J, the gap between germline ends came to 9 bases. The CDR3 here is CSVFHGNEQFF. The CDR3 DNA sequence: TGCAGCGTCTTTCACGGCAATGAGCAGTTCTTC.

A few counts support this clonotype. The V gene is TRBV4-3, the J gene TRBJ2-1; 7 bases are shared with TRBD2. This CDR3 has 13 residues. Losses at the gene ends were 1 base for V and 11 bases for J; bases not matched to a gene: 5. Germline assignment: CDR1 LGHNA and CDR2 YSLEER. The CDR3 region is CASSQAASGQQFF. The CDR3 nucleotides are TGCGCCAGCAGCCAAGCGGCTAGCGGTCAGCAGTTCTTC.

The chain couples TRBV28 to TRBJ1-5; 8 nucleotides align to TRBD1. J lost 1 base, V lost 2 bases, and 7 bases had no gene match. Germline lookup yields CDR1 MDHEN and CDR2 SYDVKM. The CDR3 runs 17 residues. This CDR3 is CASSLHGQGSSNQPQHF. The CDR3 bases are TGTGCCAGCAGTTTACACGGACAGGGCTCAAGCAATCAGCCCCAGCATTTT. The whole variable domain, filled in from reference TRBV28 and TRBJ1-5, reads DVKVTQSSRYLVKRTGEKVFLECVQDMDHENMFWYRQDPGLGLRLIYFSYDVKMKEKGDIPEGYSVSREKKERFSLILESASTNQTSMYLCASSLHGQGSSNQPQHFGDGTRLSIL.

This clonotype was picked up a small number of times. This sequence joins TRBV12-3 or TRBV12-4 and TRBJ2-1; D remains ambiguous. This CDR3 region has 15 residues. Trimming took off 7 bases at V and 0 bases at J, with 13 bases between the two ends. Written as DNA, the CDR3 is TGTGCCAGCATCCTCGGGTCTAGCTCCTACAATGAGCAGTTCTTC. It encodes CASILGSSSYNEQFF.

The rearrangement joins TRBV20-1 to TRBJ2-7, with no clear D. V was cut by 7 bases and J by 1 base, with 14 bases left in between. CDR3 length equals 13 residues. From germline, CDR1 is DFQATT and CDR2 SNEGSKA (reference sequence). CDR3 region: CSVMTPPSYEQYF. In DNA, the CDR3 is TGCAGTGTAATGACTCCACCTTCCTACGAGCAGTACTTC.

CDR3 protein: CSARAPSGRSGYNEQFF. CDR3 sequence (DNA): TGCAGTGCTAGAGCGCCGAGCGGGAGATCCGGGTACAATGAGCAGTTCTTC. The genes are TRBV20-1 and TRBJ2-1; 8 bases fit TRBD2. After removal of 1 base from V and 4 bases from J, the junction contained 12 bases not matched to a gene. The CDR3 length is 17 residues. The germline V gene encodes CDR1 DFQATT and CDR2 SNEGSKA (reference sequence).

The table lists this clonotype with a few counts. The V and J genes are TRBV7-9 and TRBJ1-2; D gene ambiguous. The CDR3 totals 12 residues. CDR1 and CDR2 (germline): SEHNR, FQNEAQ (reference sequence). Trimming removed 5 bases at V and 5 bases at J, with 9 bases between. The CDR3 spells CASSRDQYGYTF. The CDR3 bases are TGTGCCAGCAGCCGTGACCAATATGGCTACACCTTC.

This clonotype was detected only once. The junction and the germline gene differ at one end; a read error may be behind it. The genes are TRBV10-3 and TRBJ2-1; possible D gene TRBD1, 6 bases. The germline CDR1 and CDR2 sequences are ENHRY and SYGVKD. The CDR3 loop spans 16 amino acids. The CDR3 reads CAISELGQRSYNGQFF. CDR3 coding DNA: TGTGCCATCAGTGAGCTTGGACAGCGCTCCTACAATGGGCAGTTCTTC.

CDR3 in amino acids: CASSRRTPPYEQYF. The CDR3 bases are TGTGCCAGCAGCCGGCGGACTCCACCCTACGAGCAGTACTTC. The V call is TRBV3-1, the J call TRBJ2-7, with D possibly matching TRBD2 (5 bases). The germline gives CDR1 LGHDT, CDR2 YNNKEL (reference sequence). The CDR3 is 14 amino acids. Trimming removed 4 bases at V and 2 bases at J, with 12 bases between.

The table lists this clonotype with a few counts. V gene TRBV7-9 combines with J gene TRBJ2-7, with D possibly being TRBD2 (5 bases). Germline V CDR1 and CDR2: SEHNR, FQNEAQ (reference sequence). V was shortened by 2 bases and J by 7 bases, with 12 bases between the two germline ends. This CDR3 is built from 13 residues. The chain's CDR3 is CASSLSVTGEQYF. CDR3 DNA: TGTGCCAGCAGCTTATCCGTCACGGGGGAGCAGTACTTC.

This clonotype was recorded a few times. V and J are TRBV27 and TRBJ2-3, with a weak D call TRBD1 (5 bases). The CDR3 has 11 amino acids. Germline values: CDR1 MNHEY, CDR2 SMNVEV (reference sequence). The V end lost 8 bases, the J end lost 6 bases, and 9 bases lay between the germline ends. The CDR3 bases are TGTGCCAGCTGGGGCCGGGATACGCAGTATTTT. This gives the protein CASWGRDTQYF.